This T cell receptor (beta chain) was identified in a study of CD8+CD57+ T cells in acquired aplastic anemia (dated by TCRdb to 2016 to 2019). For the wider study: DNA extracted from sorted CD4+ and CD8+ cells had a mean of roughly 3.4 ug, with a range of roughly 0.17 to 27.4 ug. Results the study describes overall, beyond this receptor: Although roughly 29 CD8+ CDR3 sequences were shared by patients and controls, these sequences appeared highly expressed in patients and within the immunodominant clones of patients. Patients and healthy controls showed no significant difference in CD8+ Simpson's diversity (P=0.060).

From V the trimming removes 1 base and from J it removes 5 bases, while the gene matches leave 6 bases of the junction unaccounted for. The CDR3 measures 14 amino acids from cysteine to phenylalanine. Only the CDR3 region is kept as DNA, spanning 42 bases read in frame from base 1. The germline V gene (reference sequence) yields DFQATT for CDR1 and SNEGSKA for CDR2. The study deep-sequenced TCR repertoires of sorted CD4+ and CD8+ blood T cells from severe aplastic anemia patients and healthy subjects. Ficoll-Paque density gradient centrifugation was used to isolate peripheral blood mononuclear cells. Before DNA was extracted, CD4+ and CD8+ T cells were sorted using either FACS or magnetic beads. As for this clonotype: Its target antigen remains unknown. Base qualities are not at hand, and no much larger clone is one base apart.

TCR beta VDJ combination and CDR3 sequence profiling used genomic DNA as the template. TCR repertoire sequencing was run on an Illumina HiSeq 2000. The original methods were these. Repertoire assessment relied on Simpson's diversity index, CDR3 size and DJ length profiles, and TRBV/TRBJ rearrangement plots. The most abundant DNA sequence in the deep sequencing data was taken as the immunodominant clone. CDR3 amino acid sequences were checked for sharing across subjects and were also compared against the VDJdb database and published repertoires. TCRdb's own reprocessing of the public reads used fastp at Q25 and MiXCR and kept productive beta chains. One record per CDR3 amino acid sequence lists the most common genes and DNA. The V and J calls here are based on TCRdb, not the publication. The sample has approximately 200,000 distinct CDR3 sequences on record, over 60% of them singletons. More than 45% of the sample goes to the ten largest clones.

Input material: sorted CD4+, CD8+, or CD8+CD57+ T cells (not recorded which) from PBMCs. Recombination linked TRBV20-1 to TRBJ2-7, with TRBD2 identical over 9 junction bases. The receptor was isolated from a human donor with severe aplastic anemia or a healthy control (not recorded which). The DNA sequence is given as TGCAGTGCTAGAGGTCAAGCGGGAGGTAACGAGCAGTACTTC. Its protein product is CSARGQAGGNEQYF.